This TCR beta chain was profiled in a study of blood T cells in healthy people across ages. On this clonotype: Its target is not known.

All donors came from Russia, were Caucasian and healthy, and spanned ages about 6 to 90. Trimming at V came to 2 bases and at J to 2 bases, leaving 22 bases not matched to a gene. Germline CDR1 reads SGHVS; CDR2 reads FNYEAQ. The CDR3 runs to 21 residues. Notes on the study in general: Those diversity estimates obtained from one million T cells were thought to be underestimates. The lack of PBMC sorting stopped any conclusive naive versus antigen-experienced comparison.

It was with a sample-barcoded 5' primer and a J-beta primer mix that a second PCR of about 6 to 12 cycles was run. TCRdb re-analysed the 5' RACE reads in MiXCR, keeping a single row per CDR3 protein. The sample contains just over 1 million distinct CDR3 sequences, 45% of which appear only once. The source material was blood. This sequence joins TRBV7-6 and TRBJ2-7; 9 positions match TRBD2. The clonotype was recovered from a woman in her sixties or seventies in good health. CDR3 coding DNA: TGTGCCAGCAGCTTATATGGTACCCCGGGACTAGCCTTCGGGAAAGCCTACGAGCAGTACTTC. Translated: CASSLYGTPGLAFGKAYEQYF.